The clone carrying this T cell receptor beta chain was found a few times. Its antigen remains unknown. The data derive from a study of response to subunit inactivated influenza vaccine. Study findings and constraints: Few new T cells, the authors suggested, are recruited by each seasonal influenza vaccination.

Using its own MiXCR run on the RT-PCR reads, TCRdb lists one record per CDR3 protein. In the table there are a few hundred thousand distinct CDR3 sequences, approximately 15% of which are singletons. The origin of this receptor is a man between 50 and 59 years old who received an inactivated influenza vaccine. The source was PBMCs from blood, collected 11 to 12 days after vaccination.

The CDR3: CASSLGEFPSRAGKETQYF. The DNA of the CDR3 is TGCGCCAGCAGCTTGGGAGAGTTTCCGAGTCGCGCAGGGAAAGAGACCCAGTACTTC. The chain has TRBV5-1 and TRBJ2-5; a weak D match, TRBD1 (5 bases). Germline V gives CDR1 SGHRS, CDR2 YFSETQ. This CDR3 comprises 19 residues. V was shortened by 0 bases and J by 3 bases, with 24 bases between the two germline ends.